The present T cell receptor (beta chain) was sequenced within a study of human T cells and chemical hapten exposure. About the research overall: Investigators sensitized roughly 2 cm by roughly 2 cm of upper inner arm skin with 2% DPC.

This clonotype showed up many times. Stated time point: patch test 3, about 24 weeks after DPC sensitization. Indicated treatment: therapeutic diphenylcyclopropenone sensitization with weekly scalp DPC. The authors' total RNA extraction used unfractionated whole blood. TCRdb recomputed calls from the RACE reads with MiXCR, one row per CDR3 protein. The table lists about 39,000 distinct CDR3 sequences, about an eighth of them singletons. The source of this sequence is a woman aged 40 to 55 with alopecia areata. Some clones in this sample may be carry-over from other donors' samples. This material consisted of whole blood, taken in connection with sensitization to the hapten diphenylcyclopropenone (DPC).

The CDR3 DNA follows: TGTGCCAGCAGCTTAGATATACTAGCGGGAGACCTTGAGCAGTTCTTC. Translating gives CASSLDILAGDLEQFF. V is TRBV13 and J is TRBJ2-1, with TRBD2 matching 11 bases. The trim removed 1 base at V and 9 bases at J, leaving 8 bases unmatched. Germline values: CDR1 PRHDT, CDR2 FYEKMQ (reference sequence). This CDR3 region has 16 residues.